Following are 13 T cell receptor beta chains from one sample sequenced in a study of graft-versus-host responses after intestinal transplantation. Method: immunoSEQ multiplex PCR; TCRdb's copy keeps in-frame clones and lacks some. The table shows 40,000 or so clones, with over 90% occurring only once. The antigens for these receptors are not known. The input for sequencing was unstimulated CD8+ T cells sorted from spleen or lymph node cells, taken before transplant. These receptors were taken from a human donor who was the organ donor for an intestinal transplant.

This sequence joins TRBV7-3 and TRBJ1-5; TRBD1 matches 7 bases. The V gene's germline CDR1 is SGHTA and CDR2 FQGTGA. The CDR3 totals 16 residues. J lost 0 bases, V lost 5 bases, and 7 bases had no gene match. CDR3 residues: CASSPTQGYSNQPQHF. The CDR3 DNA sequence: TGTGCCAGCAGCCCTACACAGGGGTATAGCAATCAGCCCCAGCATTTT. The full variable domain, with the rest looked up from reference TRBV7-3 and TRBJ1-5, is GAGVSQTPSNKVTEKGKYVELRCDPISGHTALYWYRQSLGQGPEFLIYFQGTGAADDSGLPNDRFFAVRPEGSVSTLKIQRTERGDSAVYLCASSPTQGYSNQPQHFGDGTRLSIL.

This chain uses TRBV7-3 with TRBJ1-1; D unclear. Germline V gene sequence: CDR1 SGHTA, CDR2 FQGTGA. The V end was cut by 1 base, the J end by 5 bases, with 14 bases between. The CDR3 contains 15 residues. In DNA, the CDR3 is TGTGCCAGCAGCTTAAGCGTATGGCGGGCAACTGAAGCTTTCTTT. It specifies CASSLSVWRATEAFF.

V gene TRBV9 combines with J gene TRBJ1-3; 8 nucleotides line up with TRBD1. Germline assignment: CDR1 SGDLS and CDR2 YYNGEE. After removal of 0 bases from V and 4 bases from J, the junction contained 6 bases not matched to a gene. CDR3 length equals 16 residues. The CDR3 loop reads CASSVGGDRTGNTIYF. As DNA, the CDR3 is TGTGCCAGCAGCGTAGGCGGGGACAGGACCGGAAACACCATATATTTT.

With respect to this clone: The sample contains more than one DNA sequence encoding this CDR3. This chain links TRBV28 with TRBJ2-7, with TRBD2 matching over 7 bases. This CDR3 has 16 residues. Germline CDR1 reads MDHEN; CDR2 reads SYDVKM. J gave up 4 bases and V 3 bases, and 12 bases lay outside the gene matches. CDR3 region: CASSFGGLAEGYEQYF. The CDR3 DNA reads as TGTGCCAGCAGTTTCGGCGGTCTAGCGGAGGGGTACGAGCAGTACTTC.

The chain joins TRBV5-1 to TRBJ2-1; TRBD2 matches 10 bases. The CDR3 consists of 16 residues. The V and J ends lost 0 bases and 8 bases, in that order; junction bases with no gene match: 8. The germline CDR1 and CDR2 sequences are SGHRS and YFSETQ. CDR3 protein: CASSLASSGRSDEQFF. For the CDR3, the DNA is TGCGCCAGCAGCTTGGCCTCTAGCGGGAGAAGCGATGAGCAGTTCTTC.

The chain links TRBV28 to TRBJ1-3; D is undetermined. This CDR3 contains 17 residues. The germline V gene encodes CDR1 MDHEN and CDR2 SYDVKM. Between the trimmed V and J ends, which lost 5 bases and 4 bases, there was a span of 21 bases. CDR3 bases: TGTGCCAGCAGTCGCAGTCCTGGACCATTGGGGGGAAACACCATATATTTT. This gives the protein CASSRSPGPLGGNTIYF.

The V gene is TRBV7-8, the J gene TRBJ2-6, with TRBD1 matching over 8 bases. The CDR3 extends over 16 amino acids. The germline V gene encodes CDR1 SGHVS and CDR2 FQNEAQ. Trimming took 4 bases from V and 2 from J; bases not matched to a gene: 4. The CDR3 nucleotides read TGTGCCAGCAGCTCGACAGGGGCCCCTGGGGCCAACGTCCTGACTTTC. Translating gives CASSSTGAPGANVLTF.

For this clone: One junction end disagrees with the germline gene, perhaps due to a read error. The chain uses TRBV18 and TRBJ1-5; D gene unclear. The CDR3 length is 14 residues. Germline-derived CDR1 and CDR2 are KGHSH and LQKENI. As DNA, the CDR3 is TGTGCCAGCTCAAGGAGGGAAAGCAATCAGCCCCGGCATTTT. Translating it yields CASSRRESNQPRHF.

The V and J genes are TRBV6-6 and TRBJ2-5, with 7 bases lining up with TRBD1. V lost 6 bases and J lost 1; bases outside the gene matches: 5. CDR3 length: 14 amino acids. Germline V gene data show CDR1 as MNHNY and CDR2 as SVGAGI (reference sequence). This CDR3 reads CASSRNRGQETQYF. CDR3 sequence (DNA): TGTGCCAGCAGCAGAAACAGGGGCCAAGAGACCCAGTACTTC.

V and J are TRBV5-1 and TRBJ1-1; D ambiguous. This CDR3 contains 14 residues. Per the germline V gene, CDR1 is SGHRS and CDR2 is YFSETQ. Trimming took 1 base from V and 1 from J, leaving 8 bases between them. CDR3 loop: CASSLWTWNTEAFF. CDR3 nucleotide sequence: TGCGCCAGCAGCTTGTGGACTTGGAACACTGAAGCTTTCTTT.

This chain joins TRBV7-6 and TRBJ1-1; no reliable D call. CDR1 is SGHVS and CDR2 is FNYEAQ in the germline V gene. The CDR3 sequence is 14 residues long. V dropped 1 base and J dropped 3 bases, with 9 bases sitting between them. The CDR3 DNA sequence: TGTGCCAGCAGCTTAGGAGGGAGCGACACTGAAGCTTTCTTT. Encoded protein: CASSLGGSDTEAFF.

This clone showed up just a few times. The V gene is TRBV11-3, the J gene TRBJ2-1; no clear D gene. The V end was cut by 2 bases, the J end by 0 bases, with 11 bases between. The CDR3 is made up of 16 amino acids. Germline V lookup: CDR1 SGHNT, CDR2 YENEEA. CDR3 region: CASSLTSESSYNEQFF. DNA for the CDR3: TGTGCCAGCAGCTTAACGAGTGAGAGCTCCTACAATGAGCAGTTCTTC.

This chain joins TRBV29-1 and TRBJ2-7, with D unresolved. Germline V CDR1 and CDR2: SQVTM, ANQGSEA. V was cut by 3 bases and J by 1 base, with 7 bases left in between. This CDR3 is 12 amino acids long. CDR3 bases: TGCAGCGTTGAGGTCGAATCCTACGAGCAGTACTTC. Its translation: CSVEVESYEQYF.